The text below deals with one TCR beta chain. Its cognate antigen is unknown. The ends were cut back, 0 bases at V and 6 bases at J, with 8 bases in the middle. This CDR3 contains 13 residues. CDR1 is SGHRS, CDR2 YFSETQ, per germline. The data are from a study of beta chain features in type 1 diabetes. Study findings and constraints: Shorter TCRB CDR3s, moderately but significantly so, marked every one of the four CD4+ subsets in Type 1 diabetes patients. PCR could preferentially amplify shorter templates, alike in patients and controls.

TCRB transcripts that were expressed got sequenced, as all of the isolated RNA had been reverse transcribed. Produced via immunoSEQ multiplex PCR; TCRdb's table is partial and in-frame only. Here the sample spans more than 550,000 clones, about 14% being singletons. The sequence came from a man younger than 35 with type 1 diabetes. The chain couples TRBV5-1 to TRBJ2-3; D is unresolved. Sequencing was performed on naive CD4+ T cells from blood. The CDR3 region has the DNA TGCGCCAGCAGCTTGGCCGTAGGTGATACGCAGTATTTT. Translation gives CASSLAVGDTQYF.